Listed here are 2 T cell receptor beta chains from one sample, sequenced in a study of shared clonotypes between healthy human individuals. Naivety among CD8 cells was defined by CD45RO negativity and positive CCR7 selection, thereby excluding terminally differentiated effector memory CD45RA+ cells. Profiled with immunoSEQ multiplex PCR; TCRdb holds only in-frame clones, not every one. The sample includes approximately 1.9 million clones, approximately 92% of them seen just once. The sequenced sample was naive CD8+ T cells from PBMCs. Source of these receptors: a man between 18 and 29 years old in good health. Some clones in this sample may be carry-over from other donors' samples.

CDR3 DNA sequence: TGCGCCAGCAGCATAGGGGACAGCTACACTGAAGCTTTCTTT. It encodes CASSIGDSYTEAFF. This chain uses TRBV5-1 with TRBJ1-1; 7 nucleotides agree with TRBD1. This CDR3 has 14 amino acids. Germline loops: CDR1 SGHRS, CDR2 YFSETQ. The V gene end was trimmed by 4 bases and the J gene end by 3 bases; junction bases not matched to a gene: 6.

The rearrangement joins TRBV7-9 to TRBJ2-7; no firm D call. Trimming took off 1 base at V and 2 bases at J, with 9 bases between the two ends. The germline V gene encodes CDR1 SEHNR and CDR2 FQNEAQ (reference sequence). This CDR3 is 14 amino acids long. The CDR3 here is CASSLGAQPYEQYF. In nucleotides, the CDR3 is TGTGCCAGCAGCTTAGGGGCACAGCCCTACGAGCAGTACTTC.